This TCR beta chain stems from a study of shared clonotypes between healthy human individuals. The run depth of the assay was deep. Genomic DNA of every subset was divided equally among multiple immunoSEQ plates. Per the original data handling: With immunoSEQ giving junction-only sequences and no quality scores, filtering differed. Method: immunoSEQ multiplex PCR; TCRdb's copy keeps in-frame clones and lacks some. V, J and clone size are taken as reported in that table, and D and trimming were inferred from the DNA itself. The sample has some 470,000 clones, 76% seen once; the top ten hold 10% to 15%. The CDR3 runs 12 residues. V lost 1 base, J lost 10 bases, and 8 bases lay in between. In germline, CDR1 is SGHAT, CDR2 FQNNGV.

The clonotype was recovered from a woman in her thirties or forties in good health. Some clones in this sample may be carry-over from other donors' samples. The specimen sequenced was PBMCs. The chain is built from TRBV11-2 and TRBJ2-1, with D perhaps being TRBD1 or TRBD2 (5 bases each). CDR3 loop: CASSLGGTEQFF. For the CDR3, the DNA is TGTGCCAGCAGCTTAGGGGGGACGGAGCAGTTCTTC.